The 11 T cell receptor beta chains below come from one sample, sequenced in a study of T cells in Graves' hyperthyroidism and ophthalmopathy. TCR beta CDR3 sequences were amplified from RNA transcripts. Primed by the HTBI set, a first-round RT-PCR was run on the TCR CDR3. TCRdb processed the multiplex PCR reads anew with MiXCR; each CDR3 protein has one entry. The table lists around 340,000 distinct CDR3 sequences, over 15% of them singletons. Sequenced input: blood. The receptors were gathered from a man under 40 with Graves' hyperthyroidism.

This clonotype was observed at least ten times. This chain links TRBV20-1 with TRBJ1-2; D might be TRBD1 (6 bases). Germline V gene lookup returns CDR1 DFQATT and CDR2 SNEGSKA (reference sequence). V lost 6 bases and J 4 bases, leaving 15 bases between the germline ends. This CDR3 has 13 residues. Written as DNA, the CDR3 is TGCAGTGCGCTGACAGGTTTCATCTATGGCTACACCTTC. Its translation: CSALTGFIYGYTF.

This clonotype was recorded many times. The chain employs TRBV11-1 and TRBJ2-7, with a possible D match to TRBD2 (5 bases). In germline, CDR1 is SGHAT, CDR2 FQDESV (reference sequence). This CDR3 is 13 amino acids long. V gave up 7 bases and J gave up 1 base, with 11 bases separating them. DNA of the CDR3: TGTGCCAGCAACGGGGAGTCTTCCTACGAGCAGTACTTC. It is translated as CASNGESSYEQYF.

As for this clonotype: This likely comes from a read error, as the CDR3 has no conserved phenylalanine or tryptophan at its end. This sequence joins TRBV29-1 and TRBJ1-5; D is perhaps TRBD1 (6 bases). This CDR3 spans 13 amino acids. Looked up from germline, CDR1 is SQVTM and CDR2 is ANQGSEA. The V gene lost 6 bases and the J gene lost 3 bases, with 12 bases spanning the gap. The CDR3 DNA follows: TGCAGCGTCCGGGACAACTTCAATCAGCCCCAGCATTAT. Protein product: CSVRDNFNQPQHY.

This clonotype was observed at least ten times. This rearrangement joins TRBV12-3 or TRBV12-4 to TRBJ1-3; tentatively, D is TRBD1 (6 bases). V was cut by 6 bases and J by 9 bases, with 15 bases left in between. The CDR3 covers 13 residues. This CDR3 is CASRPTQGSTIYF. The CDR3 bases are TGTGCCAGCAGACCAACACAGGGTTCCACCATATATTTT.

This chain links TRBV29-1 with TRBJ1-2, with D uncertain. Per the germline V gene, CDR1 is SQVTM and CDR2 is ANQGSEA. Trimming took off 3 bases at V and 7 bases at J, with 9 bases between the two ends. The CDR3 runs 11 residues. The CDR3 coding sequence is TGCAGCGTTGATTACCCTAGTGGCTACACCTTC. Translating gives CSVDYPSGYTF.

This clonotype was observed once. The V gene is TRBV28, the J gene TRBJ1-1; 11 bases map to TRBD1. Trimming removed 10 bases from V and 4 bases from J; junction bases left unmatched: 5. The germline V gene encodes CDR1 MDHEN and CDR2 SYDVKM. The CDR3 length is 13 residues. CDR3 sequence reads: CATRTGGVTEAFF. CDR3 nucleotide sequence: TGTGCCACGAGGACAGGGGGCGTCACTGAAGCTTTCTTT.

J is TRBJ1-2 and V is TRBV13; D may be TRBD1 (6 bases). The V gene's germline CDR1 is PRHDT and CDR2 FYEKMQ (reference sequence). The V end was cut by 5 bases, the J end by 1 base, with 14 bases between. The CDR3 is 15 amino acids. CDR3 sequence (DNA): TGTGCCAGCAGCGCGGACAGTGTACTTAACTATGGCTACACCTTC. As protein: CASSADSVLNYGYTF.

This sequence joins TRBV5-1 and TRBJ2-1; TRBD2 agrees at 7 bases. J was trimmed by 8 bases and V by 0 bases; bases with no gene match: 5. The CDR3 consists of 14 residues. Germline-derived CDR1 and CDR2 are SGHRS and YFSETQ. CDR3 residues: CASSLALLADEQFF. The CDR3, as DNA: TGCGCCAGCAGCTTGGCCCTCCTAGCGGATGAGCAGTTCTTC. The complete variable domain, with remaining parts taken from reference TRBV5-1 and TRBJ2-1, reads KAGVTQTPRYLIKTRGQQVTLSCSPISGHRSVSWYQQTPGQGLQFLFEYFSETQRNKGNFPGRFSGRQFSNSRSEMNVSTLELGDSALYLCASSLALLADEQFFGPGTRLTVL.

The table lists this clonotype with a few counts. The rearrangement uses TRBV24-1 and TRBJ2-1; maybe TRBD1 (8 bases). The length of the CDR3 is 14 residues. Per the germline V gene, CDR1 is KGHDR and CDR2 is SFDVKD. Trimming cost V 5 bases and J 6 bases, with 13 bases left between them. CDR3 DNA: TGTGCCACCAGTGCCAACAGGGGGGGCAATGAGCAGTTCTTC. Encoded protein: CATSANRGGNEQFF.

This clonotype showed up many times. The CDR3 loop reads CAWSFSPLTGEAFF. CDR3 sequence (DNA): TGTGCCTGGAGTTTCTCCCCTCTGACAGGCGAAGCTTTCTTT. The rearrangement joins TRBV30 to TRBJ1-1; D might be TRBD1 (6 bases). Trimming removed 2 bases from V and 8 bases from J, with 18 bases in between. Germline CDR1 GTSNPN, CDR2 SVGIG (reference sequence). CDR3 length: 14 amino acids. Filled out from reference TRBV30 and TRBJ1-1, the complete variable domain reads SQTIHQWPATLVQPVGSPLSLECTVEGTSNPNLYWYRQAAGRGLQLLFYSVGIGQISSEVPQNLSASRPQDRQFILSSKKLLLSDSGFYLCAWSFSPLTGEAFFGQGTRLTVV.

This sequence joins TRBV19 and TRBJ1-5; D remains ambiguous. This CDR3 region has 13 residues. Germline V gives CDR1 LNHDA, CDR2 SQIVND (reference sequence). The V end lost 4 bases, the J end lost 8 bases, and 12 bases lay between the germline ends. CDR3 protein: CASSKRDLEPQHF. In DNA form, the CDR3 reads TGTGCCAGTAGTAAGCGGGATCTAGAGCCCCAGCATTTT.